This TCR beta chain was sequenced during a study of long-term antiretroviral therapy in people with HIV. The libraries were made with immunoSEQ v3.0 at survey level. For each individual sample, sequencing targeted roughly 40,000-50,000 T-cell genomes. Clones were read by immunoSEQ multiplex PCR, and TCRdb kept only the in-frame ones, dropping some. The sample lists about 30,000 clones, 93% occurring once. This CDR3 region has 12 residues. The V and J ends lost 3 bases and 2 bases respectively, with 5 bases between them. CDR1 and CDR2 (germline): SGHDT, YYEEEE. Study-wide results and caveats: Dominating the repertoire at all time points were the clones that expanded before ART. Diversity measured after ART increased yet remained under transplant donor controls. It was not possible to obtain data on ART adherence, viral resistance or therapy changes.

Concerning this clone: Its antigen is unidentified.

This sequence was found in a woman in her forties with HIV. This sample comprised unsorted PBMCs, obtained roughly 6.5 years after starting antiretroviral therapy. The chain employs TRBV5-6 and TRBJ1-2; a weak D match, TRBD1 (5 bases). The CDR3 sequence: CASSSGNYGYTF. The CDR3 nucleotides are TGTGCCAGCAGCTCAGGGAACTATGGCTACACCTTC.